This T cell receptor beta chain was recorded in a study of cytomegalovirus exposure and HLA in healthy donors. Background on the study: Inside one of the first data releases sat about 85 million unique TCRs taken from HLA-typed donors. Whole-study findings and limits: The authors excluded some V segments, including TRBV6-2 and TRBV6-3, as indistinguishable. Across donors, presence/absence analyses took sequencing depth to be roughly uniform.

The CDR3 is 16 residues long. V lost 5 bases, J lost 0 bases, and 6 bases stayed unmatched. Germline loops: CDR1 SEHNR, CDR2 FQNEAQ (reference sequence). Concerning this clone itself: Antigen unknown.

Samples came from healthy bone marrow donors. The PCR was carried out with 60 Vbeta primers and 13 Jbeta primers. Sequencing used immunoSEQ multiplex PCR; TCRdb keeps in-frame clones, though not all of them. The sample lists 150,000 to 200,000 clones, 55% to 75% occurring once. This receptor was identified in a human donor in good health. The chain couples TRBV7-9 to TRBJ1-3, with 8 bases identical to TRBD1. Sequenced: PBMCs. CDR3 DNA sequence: TGTGCCAGCAGCCCAGGGGGCGGCTTCTCTGGAAACACCATATATTTT. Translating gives CASSPGGGFSGNTIYF.